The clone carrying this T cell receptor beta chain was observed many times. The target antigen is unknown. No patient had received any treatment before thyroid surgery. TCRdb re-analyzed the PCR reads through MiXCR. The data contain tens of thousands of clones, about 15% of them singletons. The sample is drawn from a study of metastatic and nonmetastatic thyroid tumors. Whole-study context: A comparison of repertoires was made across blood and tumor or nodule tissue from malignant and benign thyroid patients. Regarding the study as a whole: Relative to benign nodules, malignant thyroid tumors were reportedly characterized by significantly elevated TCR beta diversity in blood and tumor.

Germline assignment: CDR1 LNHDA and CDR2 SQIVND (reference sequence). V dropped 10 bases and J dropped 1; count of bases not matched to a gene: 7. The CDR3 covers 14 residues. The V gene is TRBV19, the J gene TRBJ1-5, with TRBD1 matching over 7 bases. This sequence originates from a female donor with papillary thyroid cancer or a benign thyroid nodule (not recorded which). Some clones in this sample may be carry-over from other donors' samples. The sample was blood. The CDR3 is CATERGQSNQPQHF. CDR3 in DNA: TGTGCCACTGAGAGGGGGCAAAGCAATCAGCCCCAGCATTTT. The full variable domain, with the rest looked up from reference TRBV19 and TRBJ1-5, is DGGITQSPKYLFRKEGQNVTLSCEQNLNHDAMYWYRQDPGQGLRLIYYSQIVNDFQKGDIAEGYSVSREKKESFPLTVTSAQKNPTAFYLCATERGQSNQPQHFGDGTRLSIL.